This T cell receptor beta chain was observed in a study of blood T cells in healthy people across ages. Study in general: Per every two T cells, about one barcoded beta molecule was captured by template switching.

Together with a sample-barcoded 5' primer, a J-beta primer mix was included in a second PCR lasting roughly 6 to 12 cycles. TCRdb passed the 5' RACE reads through MiXCR, listing each CDR3 protein once. The sample consists of some 800,000 distinct CDR3 sequences, 25% of them appearing once. Losses at the gene ends were 4 bases for V and 11 bases for J; bases not matched to a gene: 16. CDR3 length: 15 amino acids. The germline V gene encodes CDR1 MNHEY and CDR2 SVGAGI. The donors, healthy Caucasians from Russia, were aged 6 to 90. Extraction yielded at least 6 micrograms of total RNA per sample. Note on this clonotype: In this CDR3 the conserved last residue, phenylalanine or tryptophan, is missing, so a read error is likely.

This same sample was also part of a study on T cells of mothers and their children. That work adds: There were over 9 million TCR beta CDR3 reads from each mother and 2.5 million to 3.5 million from each child.

This clonotype was obtained from a boy between 10 and 17 years old in good health. V usage is TRBV6-5 and J usage is TRBJ2-5; 7 bases align to TRBD2. Sequenced material: blood. CDR3 sequence reads: CASSLRAGALMEQYV. For the CDR3, the DNA is TGTGCCAGCAGTTTACGGGCGGGAGCCCTGATGGAGCAGTACGTC.